The sequence of this T cell receptor (beta chain) was determined in a study of T cell changes during pregnancy in multiple sclerosis. Produced via immunoSEQ multiplex PCR; TCRdb's table is partial and in-frame only. This sample has tens of thousands of clones; almost 95% occur once, and the top ten carry just over 2%. Losses at the gene ends were 7 bases for V and 5 bases for J; bases not matched to a gene: 10. Germline V CDR1 and CDR2: GTSNPN, SVGIG (reference sequence). The CDR3 length is 13 residues. The sample was peripheral blood, taken after pregnancy. The V and J genes are TRBV30 and TRBJ1-1; TRBD1 matches at 7 bases. This sequence originates from a female donor with multiple sclerosis, enrolled in a pregnancy study. The CDR3, as DNA: TGTGCCTTCCAACTCCAGGGGGAAACTGAAGCTTTCTTT. As protein: CAFQLQGETEAFF.